The sample holds many counts of the clone carrying this T cell receptor beta chain. Its target is not known. The TCR beta cDNA libraries carried unique molecular identifiers. cDNA molecules numbering about 490,000 came from approximately 0.91 to 9.4 million T cells. Via MiXCR, TCRdb re-called the PCR reads, giving one row per CDR3 protein. The sample contains around 500,000 distinct CDR3 sequences, around 36% of which appear only once. This specimen belongs to a study of post-analysis software for immune sequencing data. Study-level background: Clinical courses comprised relapsing-remitting, secondary progressive and progressive-relapsing multiple sclerosis. Study-wide results and caveats: Patients showed TRBV5-6, TRBV5-1 and TRBV20-1 among roughly 5 TRBV segments more frequent than in controls. Diversity measured as normalized Chao1 was significantly lower in multiple sclerosis patients than in controls. Analysis by F measure revealed that same-batch samples clustered strongly together.

The CDR3 spans 14 residues. The V end was cut by 2 bases, the J end by 2 bases, with 8 bases between. The origin of this receptor is a girl younger than 18 with multiple sclerosis. The genes are TRBV12-3 or TRBV12-4 and TRBJ2-3; either TRBD1 or TRBD2 may supply D (5 bases each). The sequenced sample was blood. CDR3 amino acids: CASSLLGTTDTQYF. CDR3 DNA: TGTGCCAGCAGTTTACTAGGGACCACAGATACGCAGTATTTT.